The present TCR beta chain was sequenced within a study of identical twins. TCRdb fed the 5' RACE reads into MiXCR, producing one record per CDR3 protein. Of about 1.7 million distinct CDR3 sequences in the sample, 25% to 35% were seen once. This CDR3 spans 14 amino acids. Trimming pared 6 bases from V and 0 bases from J, leaving 11 bases between. The J gene is TRBJ1-1, the V gene TRBV12-3 or TRBV12-4; perhaps TRBD1 as D (6 bases). Source material: cord blood. This clonotype originated in a newborn girl in good health. Here the CDR3 reads CASRWGHLNTEAFF. CDR3 nucleotides: TGTGCCAGCAGATGGGGACATTTGAACACTGAAGCTTTCTTT.